These 7 T cell receptor beta chains came from one sample sequenced in a study of PD-L1 blockade in urothelial cancer. Sequenced by immunoSEQ multiplex PCR; TCRdb stores in-frame clones only, minus some. The data show roughly 38,000 clones, with approximately 80% seen just once and almost 7% held by the top ten. Time point defined: pretreatment peripheral blood. This sample comprised PBMCs, obtained around atezolizumab (anti-PD-L1) treatment. The receptor set was obtained from a man aged 55 to 69 with urothelial cancer.

The chain employs TRBV29-1 and TRBJ2-7; the D gene is possibly TRBD2 (6 bases). V was cut by 4 bases and J by 4 bases, with 20 bases left in between. The CDR3 sequence is 15 residues long. Germline V CDR1 and CDR2: SQVTM, ANQGSEA. CDR3 residues: CSVALGGGTVYEQYF. The CDR3 DNA is TGCAGCGTTGCCCTCGGCGGCGGGACCGTTTACGAGCAGTACTTC.

V is TRBV15 and J is TRBJ2-1, with 7 bases matching TRBD1. V lost 6 bases, J lost 9 bases, and 17 bases stayed unmatched. The CDR3 runs to 16 residues. The germline gives CDR1 LNHNV, CDR2 YYDKDF (reference sequence). The CDR3 DNA reads TGTGCCACCAGTCCCGGAGCCGACAGGGTGGAAGTTGAGCAGTTCTTC. Its protein is CATSPGADRVEVEQFF. Full variable domain (remainder filled in from reference TRBV15 and TRBJ2-1): DAMVIQNPRYQVTQFGKPVTLSCSQTLNHNVMYWYQQKSSQAPKLLFHYYDKDFNNEADTPDNFQSRRPNTSFCFLDIRSPGLGDTAMYLCATSPGADRVEVEQFFGPGTRLTVL.

The chain recombines TRBV2 with TRBJ1-1; D not resolved. The germline gives CDR1 SNHLY, CDR2 FYNNEI. V lost 6 bases to trimming and J lost 0 bases, with 5 bases between them. The CDR3 loop spans 12 amino acids. The CDR3 sequence: CASRPMNTEAFF. The CDR3, as DNA: TGTGCCAGCAGGCCTATGAACACTGAAGCTTTCTTT.

V usage is TRBV30 and J usage is TRBJ2-7; possibly TRBD2 for D (5 bases). The CDR3 has 12 residues. Germline V gene lookup returns CDR1 GTSNPN and CDR2 SVGIG (reference sequence). Trimming pared 0 bases from V and 4 bases from J, leaving 7 bases between. The CDR3 coding sequence is TGTGCCTGGAGTGTACGGGGTTACGAGCAGTACTTC. Encoded protein: CAWSVRGYEQYF.

The V and J genes are TRBV29-1 and TRBJ2-1, with TRBD2 identical over 14 bases. Trimming cost V 6 bases and J 0 bases; bases outside gene matches: 7. The CDR3 runs 17 residues. In germline, CDR1 is SQVTM, CDR2 ANQGSEA. CDR3 DNA: TGCAGCGTCCCCGGACTAGCGGGGGGACACTCCTACAATGAGCAGTTCTTC. It encodes CSVPGLAGGHSYNEQFF.

This clone was seen more than once but under ten times. The rearrangement links TRBV7-8 to TRBJ2-7; D remains ambiguous. V lost 5 bases and J lost 7, with 12 bases in between. Germline V gives CDR1 SGHVS, CDR2 FQNEAQ. The CDR3 runs 12 residues. CDR3 protein: CASSRTIREQYF. The CDR3 region has the DNA TGTGCCAGCAGCCGAACGATCCGGGAGCAGTACTTC.

The CDR3 here is CASSWGQGGNEQYF. The CDR3 coding sequence is TGTGCCAGCAGCTGGGGACAGGGAGGGAACGAGCAGTACTTC. The chain has TRBV7-9 and TRBJ2-7; 9 nucleotides agree with TRBD1. The V segment lost 4 bases and the J segment 5 bases; nucleotides outside the gene matches: 6. CDR1 is SEHNR, CDR2 FQNEAQ, per germline (reference sequence). The CDR3 totals 14 residues.